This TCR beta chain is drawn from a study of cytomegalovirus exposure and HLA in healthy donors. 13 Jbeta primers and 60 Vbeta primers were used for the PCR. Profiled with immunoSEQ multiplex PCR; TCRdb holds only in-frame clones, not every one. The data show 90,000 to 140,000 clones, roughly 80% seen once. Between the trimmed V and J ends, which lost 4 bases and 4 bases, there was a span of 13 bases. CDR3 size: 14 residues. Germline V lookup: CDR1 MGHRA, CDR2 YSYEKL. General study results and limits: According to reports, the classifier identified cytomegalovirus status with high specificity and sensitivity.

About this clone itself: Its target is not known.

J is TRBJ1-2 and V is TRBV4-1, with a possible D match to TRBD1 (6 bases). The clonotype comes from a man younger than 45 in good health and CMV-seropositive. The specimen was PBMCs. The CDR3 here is CASSPRPGVYGYTF. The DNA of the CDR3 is TGCGCCAGCAGCCCCAGGCCAGGGGTCTATGGCTACACCTTC.